These 29 T cell receptor beta chains share one sample of origin, sequenced in a study of spatial heterogeneity in lung cancer. A single record per CDR3 protein comes from TCRdb applying MiXCR to the 5' RACE reads. The profile covers some 38,000 distinct CDR3 sequences, with around 7.2% appearing a single time and 25% to 35% taken by the ten largest. Time point here: sample taken at primary tumor resection. Sequencing of whole RNA from tumor, nontumor lung or frozen PBMC involved no sorting. Sample: PBMCs, taken at surgery. The receptors were sampled from a male donor with early-stage non-small cell lung cancer.

V and J are TRBV7-9 and TRBJ2-5, with TRBD1 matching 8 bases. Germline V CDR1 and CDR2: SEHNR, FQNEAQ (reference sequence). This CDR3 is 14 amino acids long. With V trimmed by 5 bases and J by 7 bases, 9 bases remained unmatched. The CDR3 DNA is TGTGCCAGCAGCCCAGGGGGCAGAAGGGGGACCCAGTACTTC. Translation gives CASSPGGRRGTQYF.

This clonotype was recorded many times. The CDR3 region is CASSLAPPGNQPQHF. CDR3 DNA: TGTGCCAGCAGCTTAGCCCCCCCCGGTAATCAGCCCCAGCATTTT. The chain is built from TRBV7-2 and TRBJ1-5, with D hard to call. The V end lost 0 bases, the J end lost 4 bases, and 10 bases lay between the germline ends. The germline CDR1 and CDR2 sequences are SGHTA and FQGNSA. This CDR3 has 15 amino acids.

The chain recombines TRBV12-3 or TRBV12-4 with TRBJ2-7, with D possibly called TRBD1 or TRBD2 (5 bases each). The CDR3 has 14 residues. Trimming took 3 bases from V and 5 from J, leaving 14 bases between them. The chain's CDR3 is CASSFQGPLDEQYF. CDR3 in DNA: TGTGCCAGCAGTTTTCAGGGACCCCTGGACGAGCAGTACTTC.

This clonotype was counted at least ten times. This chain joins TRBV7-6 and TRBJ2-7; D could derive from TRBD1 or TRBD2 (5 bases each). V was clipped by 1 base and J by 6 bases, with 16 bases between them. Per germline, CDR1 SGHVS and CDR2 FNYEAQ. The length of the CDR3 is 15 residues. DNA for the CDR3: TGTGCCAGCAGCTTAGATGGGGCCGGGGCCCCCGAGCAGTACGTC. Residues: CASSLDGAGAPEQYV.

This clonotype has ten or more counts. V is TRBV4-1 and J is TRBJ2-1; 8 bases align to TRBD2. The CDR3 has 15 residues. Germline values: CDR1 MGHRA, CDR2 YSYEKL. The J segment lost 5 bases and the V segment lost 7 bases, leaving 10 bases of the junction unmatched. As DNA, the CDR3 is TGCGCCAGCACTCCAATGGGGCGGGGGGACAATGAGCAGTTCTTC. Translation gives CASTPMGRGDNEQFF.

This chain links TRBV6-5 with TRBJ2-5, with D possibly matching TRBD2 (6 bases). V gave up 2 bases and J gave up 4 bases, with 17 bases separating them. The CDR3 sequence is 16 residues long. Germline V gene data show CDR1 as MNHEY and CDR2 as SVGAGI. The CDR3 DNA is TGTGCCAGCAGTTACGAGGTGGGAGGCCCCCCAGAGACCCAGTACTTC. This translates into CASSYEVGGPPETQYF.

This clonotype has ten or more counts. This rearrangement joins TRBV24-1 to TRBJ2-1; perhaps TRBD1 as D (5 bases). The CDR3 has 12 residues. The germline V gene encodes CDR1 KGHDR and CDR2 SFDVKD. V lost 9 bases, J lost 5 bases, and 10 bases lay in between. The CDR3 DNA sequence: TGTGCCACCCGACAGCCCCACAATGAGCAGTTCTTC. This gives the protein CATRQPHNEQFF.

The table lists this clonotype with many counts. This chain links TRBV5-5 with TRBJ2-3; D gene unclear. Germline lookup yields CDR1 SGHKS and CDR2 YYEKEE (reference sequence). The CDR3 consists of 16 residues. V was pared by 3 bases and J by 0 bases, with 14 bases between. This CDR3 reads CASSSEVDPSTDTQYF. The CDR3 DNA reads TGTGCCAGCAGCTCCGAGGTGGATCCTAGCACAGATACGCAGTATTTT.

This clonotype was detected only a few times. The chain employs TRBV10-2 and TRBJ2-7; TRBD1 is a possible D gene (5 bases). Trimming took off 5 bases at V and 1 base at J, with 9 bases between the two ends. The CDR3 loop spans 13 amino acids. CDR1 WSHSY and CDR2 SAAADI come from the germline V gene. CDR3 residues: CASSPTGSYEQYV. The DNA of the CDR3 is TGCGCCAGCAGTCCCACAGGATCCTACGAGCAGTACGTC.

The chain combines TRBV18 with TRBJ1-1; 8 bases line up with TRBD1. V trimming: 3 bases; J trimming: 2 bases; junction bases outside the gene matches: 2. Germline V lookup: CDR1 KGHSH, CDR2 LQKENI. CDR3 length: 14 residues. The CDR3 coding sequence is TGTGCCAGCTCACCGCAGGGGGCTAACACTGAAGCTTTCTTT. Amino acid sequence: CASSPQGANTEAFF.

The chain joins TRBV7-2 to TRBJ2-1; tentatively, D is TRBD1 (6 bases). Trimming left V 5 bases short and J 6 bases short, with 8 bases between. Germline values: CDR1 SGHTA, CDR2 FQGNSA. There are 12 residues in the CDR3. DNA for the CDR3: TGTGCCAGCAGCCCAGGGGCCAATGAGCAGTTCTTC. Encoded protein: CASSPGANEQFF.

This clonotype was seen repeatedly, ten times or more. The J gene is TRBJ2-3, the V gene TRBV10-3; TRBD2 matches at 13 bases. This CDR3 has 14 amino acids. Trimming cost V 10 bases and J 2 bases; bases outside gene matches: 3. In germline, CDR1 is ENHRY, CDR2 SYGVKD. The CDR3 is CATGTSGATDTQYF. CDR3 coding DNA: TGTGCCACCGGGACTAGCGGGGCCACAGATACGCAGTATTTT.

The chain links TRBV6-1 to TRBJ2-3, with D possibly called TRBD1 or TRBD2 (5 bases each). V lost 7 bases, J lost 4 bases, and 12 bases lay in between. CDR1 is MNHNS, CDR2 SASEGT, per germline. The CDR3 extends over 13 amino acids. DNA for the CDR3: TGTGCCAGCAAGAGGGACCCAGCAGATACGCAGTATTTT. Translated: CASKRDPADTQYF.

This clonotype has more than one count but fewer than ten. The chain links TRBV18 to TRBJ2-7, with 8 positions matching TRBD1. Germline assignment: CDR1 KGHSH and CDR2 LQKENI. The CDR3 length is 15 residues. The junction had 6 bases not matched to a gene; V was cut back by 2 bases and J by 3 bases. The DNA of the CDR3 is TGTGCCAGCTCACCAGGGGTGGACAGGGTCTACGAGCAGTACTTC. Its translation: CASSPGVDRVYEQYF. Full variable domain (outside the CDR3, taken from reference TRBV18 and TRBJ2-7): NAGVMQNPRHLVRRRGQEARLRCSPMKGHSHVYWYRQLPEEGLKFMVYLQKENIIDESGMPKERFSAEFPKEGPSILRIQQVVRGDSAAYFCASSPGVDRVYEQYFGPGTRLTVT.

This clonotype has a count of ten or more. The V call is TRBV28, the J call TRBJ1-1, with a possible D match to TRBD1 (6 bases). Trimming shortened V by 6 bases and J by 1 base, and 21 bases separated the two germline ends. This CDR3 spans 17 amino acids. Germline CDR1 and CDR2: MDHEN and SYDVKM. CDR3 DNA: TGTGCCAGCAGCCCCCGGGGCCAGGGGAAAAGGAACACTGAAGCTTTCTTT. Protein: CASSPRGQGKRNTEAFF.

This clonotype was seen many times. J is TRBJ2-3 and V is TRBV3-1; D possibly corresponds to TRBD1 (5 bases). The CDR3 loop spans 13 amino acids. In germline, CDR1 is LGHDT, CDR2 YNNKEL (reference sequence). V gave up 0 bases and J gave up 6 bases, with 7 bases separating them. The CDR3 is CASSQEGPDTQYF. As DNA, the CDR3 is TGTGCCAGCAGCCAAGAGGGGCCGGATACGCAGTATTTT.

This chain joins TRBV7-8 and TRBJ2-3; D is tentatively TRBD1 or TRBD2 (5 bases each). Germline V gene lookup returns CDR1 SGHVS and CDR2 FQNEAQ. V lost 6 bases and J 5 bases, leaving 18 bases between the germline ends. The CDR3 is 15 residues long. CDR3 coding DNA: TGTGCCAGCAGTCCACCGGGGCCAAGCGAAGATACGCAGTATTTT. The encoded protein is CASSPPGPSEDTQYF. The entire variable domain, with the rest obtained from reference TRBV7-8 and TRBJ2-3, is as follows: GAGVSQSPRYKVAKRGQDVALRCDPISGHVSLFWYQQALGQGPEFLTYFQNEAQLDKSGLPSDRFFAERPEGSVSTLKIQRTQQEDSAVYLCASSPPGPSEDTQYFGPGTRLTVL.

This clonotype was found many times. CDR3 sequence reads: CASSTSGQARTGELFF. The CDR3 nucleotides are TGTGCCAGCAGTACCTCTGGACAGGCGCGGACCGGGGAGCTGTTTTTT. The chain couples TRBV12-3 or TRBV12-4 to TRBJ2-2; TRBD1 agrees at 7 bases. The CDR3 extends over 16 amino acids. V lost 5 bases to trimming and J lost 5 bases; unmatched junction nucleotides: 11.

This clonotype has only a few counts. The chain combines TRBV12-3 or TRBV12-4 with TRBJ2-1; TRBD2 might be the D (6 bases). V was pared by 6 bases and J by 7 bases, with 13 bases between. The CDR3 spans 13 residues. As DNA, the CDR3 is TGTGCCAGCAGACTTGGGACTTTTAATGAGCAGTTCTTC. Translation: CASRLGTFNEQFF.

This clonotype was picked up many times. DNA for the CDR3: TGTGCCAGCAGCGTAGATGGAGGGAAGTACGAGCAGTACTTC. Protein product: CASSVDGGKYEQYF. The genes are TRBV9 and TRBJ2-7; D is possibly TRBD2 (6 bases). The germline V and J ends were trimmed by 0 bases and 4 bases, with 11 bases remaining between them. The germline gives CDR1 SGDLS, CDR2 YYNGEE. The length of the CDR3 is 14 residues.

The sample holds many counts of this clonotype. The chain is built from TRBV7-9 and TRBJ1-1, with 7 bases aligning to TRBD1. Germline V CDR1 and CDR2: SEHNR, FQNEAQ (reference sequence). V trimming: 1 base; J trimming: 1 base; junction bases outside the gene matches: 3. The CDR3 consists of 15 residues. CDR3 region: CASSLGRDRNTEAFF. Here the CDR3 DNA reads TGTGCCAGCAGCTTAGGTAGGGACAGGAACACTGAAGCTTTCTTT.

J is TRBJ2-7 and V is TRBV27, with a weak D call TRBD1 (6 bases). The V end lost 5 bases, the J end lost 0 bases, and 14 bases lay between the germline ends. CDR1 MNHEY and CDR2 SMNVEV come from the germline V gene (reference sequence). The CDR3 sequence is 15 residues long. Here the CDR3 DNA reads TGTGCCAGCAGTCCCCTGGGGGCGAGCTCCTACGAGCAGTACTTC. Its protein product is CASSPLGASSYEQYF.

This clonotype was counted ten times or more. The chain joins TRBV4-1 to TRBJ2-1, with TRBD2 identical over 8 bases. Per the germline V gene, CDR1 is MGHRA and CDR2 is YSYEKL. The CDR3 is made up of 17 amino acids. Unmatched junction bases numbered 10, after V lost 0 bases and J lost 6 bases. The CDR3, as DNA: TGCGCCAGCAGCCAAGATGAAGTAGCGGGAAAAATCAATGAGCAGTTCTTC. The encoded protein is CASSQDEVAGKINEQFF.

This clonotype was detected only a few times. The rearrangement joins TRBV6-5 to TRBJ1-1, with TRBD1 matching over 9 bases. J was trimmed by 1 base and V by 0 bases; bases with no gene match: 6. CDR1 is MNHEY, CDR2 SVGAGI, per germline. This CDR3 has 17 residues. CDR3 loop: CASSYSTGGAGNTEAFF. DNA for the CDR3: TGTGCCAGCAGTTACTCCACAGGGGGCGCGGGGAACACTGAAGCTTTCTTT.

This clonotype was detected ten times or more. CDR3 sequence (DNA): TGTGCCACCAGTGACCCCGGATTACCAACGCAGTATTTT. Translation: CATSDPGLPTQYF. This chain joins TRBV24-1 and TRBJ2-3, with D unclear. V lost 4 bases to trimming and J lost 9 bases, with 13 bases between them. Germline assignment: CDR1 KGHDR and CDR2 SFDVKD. The CDR3 runs to 13 residues.

V gene TRBV12-3 or TRBV12-4 combines with J gene TRBJ2-3, with no clear D. This CDR3 region has 14 residues. Trimming stripped 6 bases from V and 0 bases from J, with 10 bases between. The CDR3 loop reads CASREVGSTDTQYF. DNA for the CDR3: TGTGCCAGCAGGGAAGTGGGTAGCACAGATACGCAGTATTTT.

The V call is TRBV20-1, the J call TRBJ2-3; 15 positions agree with TRBD2. CDR3 length: 16 residues. The junction had 6 bases not matched to a gene; V was cut back by 4 bases and J by 4 bases. The germline gives CDR1 DFQATT, CDR2 SNEGSKA (reference sequence). CDR3 loop: CSAKTGLAGGADTQYF. In DNA form, the CDR3 reads TGCAGTGCTAAGACGGGACTAGCGGGAGGAGCAGATACGCAGTATTTT.

The table lists this clonotype with many counts. The chain uses TRBV29-1 and TRBJ2-5; no definite D call. The CDR3 contains 12 residues. Germline CDR1 SQVTM, CDR2 ANQGSEA. V lost 5 bases and J 5 bases, leaving 12 bases between the germline ends. CDR3 coding DNA: TGCAGCGTTCCGGACGGCGCCGAGACCCAGTACTTC. Encoded protein: CSVPDGAETQYF.

This clonotype was detected a few times. The gene calls are TRBV12-3 or TRBV12-4 and TRBJ1-2, with a tentative D call TRBD1 (5 bases). Deletions cut 6 bases from V and 0 bases from J, with 23 bases between. This CDR3 contains 18 residues. The CDR3: CASSPRDHFSLPNYGYTF. The CDR3 bases are TGTGCCAGCAGCCCCCGGGACCATTTTTCCTTACCTAACTATGGCTACACCTTC.